This section outlines one T cell receptor beta chain sequence together with its context. The study drew participants aged about 18 to 95 years from approximately 25 US areas. These data are taken from a study of blood T cell repertoires in COVID-19. The assay was immunoSEQ multiplex PCR, and TCRdb's table has in-frame clones only and misses some. The sample lists hundreds of thousands of clones, approximately 88% occurring once. V shed 0 bases, J shed 3 bases, and the junction held 5 bases outside the gene matches. The CDR3 is 16 residues long. CDR1 and CDR2 from the germline V gene are ENHRY and SYGVKD.

The sequenced sample was PBMCs or T cells enriched from blood (not recorded which). The TCR originated in a woman younger than 35 who had recovered from COVID-19. This chain joins TRBV10-3 and TRBJ1-3, with 7 bases matching TRBD1. CDR3 loop: CAISESPGQIGNTIYF. Here the CDR3 DNA reads TGTGCCATCAGTGAGTCCCCGGGACAGATTGGAAACACCATATATTTT.